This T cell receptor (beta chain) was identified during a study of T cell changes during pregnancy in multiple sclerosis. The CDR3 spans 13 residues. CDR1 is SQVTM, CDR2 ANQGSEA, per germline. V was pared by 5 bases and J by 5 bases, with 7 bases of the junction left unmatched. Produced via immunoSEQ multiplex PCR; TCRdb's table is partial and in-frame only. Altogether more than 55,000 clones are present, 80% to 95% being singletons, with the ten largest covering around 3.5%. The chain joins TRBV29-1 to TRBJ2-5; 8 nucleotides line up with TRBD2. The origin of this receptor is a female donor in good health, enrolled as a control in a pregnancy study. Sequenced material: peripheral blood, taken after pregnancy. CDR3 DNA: TGCAGCGTTCGGACACCGGGAGGGGAGACCCAGTACTTC. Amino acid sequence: CSVRTPGGETQYF.